The 29 T cell receptor beta chains below come from one sample, sequenced in a study of technical replicates of blood from a handful of donors. The data were produced by immunoSEQ multiplex PCR, yet TCRdb's version contains in-frame clones alone and is incomplete. The data show 15,000 to 18,000 clones, with about nine tenths seen just once and over 10% held by the top ten. What was sequenced was PBMCs. These receptors originate from a human donor in good health.

The chain has TRBV7-2 and TRBJ1-1; D is unresolved. Germline V lookup: CDR1 SGHTA, CDR2 FQGNSA. Trimming took 6 bases from V and 4 from J, leaving 15 bases between them. This CDR3 is 14 amino acids long. The CDR3 reads CASSPGSETTEAFF. The DNA of the CDR3 is TGTGCCAGCAGTCCCGGGTCGGAGACCACTGAAGCTTTCTTT.

This clone was seen a handful of times. V is TRBV6-5 and J is TRBJ1-1, with a weak D call TRBD1 (6 bases). V was pared by 2 bases and J by 1 base, with 8 bases between. The length of the CDR3 is 14 residues. In germline, CDR1 is MNHEY, CDR2 SVGAGI. The CDR3: CASSYEQGNTEAFF. The CDR3 region has the DNA TGTGCCAGCAGTTACGAACAGGGGAACACTGAAGCTTTCTTT.

This clone occurred once. V is TRBV12-2 and J is TRBJ2-1; the tabulated D call, TRBD2, remains unverified against the DNA. TRBV12-2 is an annotated pseudogene. The length of the CDR3 is 16 residues. CDR3 bases: TGTGCAAGTCGCTTAGCGGGTCTAGCGGGACGCAATGAGCAGTTCTTC. Translating gives CASRLAGLAGRNEQFF.

The chain has TRBV29-1 and TRBJ1-3; unclear D gene. Germline loops: CDR1 SQVTM, CDR2 ANQGSEA. The CDR3 loop spans 13 amino acids. V dropped 1 base and J dropped 0 bases, with 4 bases sitting between them. The chain's CDR3 is CSVEGGSGNTIYF. CDR3 coding DNA: TGCAGCGTTGAAGGCGGCTCTGGAAACACCATATATTTT. The full variable domain, rest sourced from reference TRBV29-1 and TRBJ1-3, is SAVISQKPSRDICQRGTSLTIQCQVDSQVTMMFWYRQQPGQSLTLIATANQGSEATYESGFVIDKFPISRPNLTFSTLTVSNMSPEDSSIYLCSVEGGSGNTIYFGEGSWLTVV.

The gene calls are TRBV7-6 and TRBJ2-2; 7 bases are a match to TRBD1. CDR1 SGHVS and CDR2 FNYEAQ come from the germline V gene. The CDR3 runs to 15 residues. Trimming cost V 6 bases and J 2 bases; bases outside gene matches: 6. CDR3 sequence reads: CASSHGTANTGELFF. The CDR3 nucleotides are TGTGCCAGCAGTCACGGGACAGCCAACACCGGGGAGCTGTTTTTT.

The chain links TRBV12-5 to TRBJ2-7; 13 bases agree with TRBD2. The CDR3 loop spans 15 amino acids. Trimming at V came to 5 bases and at J to 2 bases, leaving 3 bases not matched to a gene. Germline assignment: CDR1 LGHNT and CDR2 FRNRAP. The CDR3 nucleotides are TGTGCTAGTGGTCCCGGGACTAGCGGGACCTACGAGCAGTACTTC. Its protein product is CASGPGTSGTYEQYF. The whole variable domain, remainder taken from reference TRBV12-5 and TRBJ2-7, is DARVTQTPRHKVTEMGQEVTMRCQPILGHNTVFWYRQTMMQGLELLAYFRNRAPLDDSGMPKDRFSAEMPDATLATLKIQPSEPRDSAVYFCASGPGTSGTYEQYFGPGTRLTVT.

A single count supports this clone. The chain is built from TRBV27 and TRBJ2-7; 9 nucleotides line up with TRBD1. Per the germline V gene, CDR1 is MNHEY and CDR2 is SMNVEV (reference sequence). CDR3 length: 15 amino acids. The V and J ends lost 2 bases and 2 bases, in that order; junction bases with no gene match: 4. CDR3 sequence: CASSLGQGKPYEQYF. The CDR3 DNA sequence: TGTGCCAGCAGTTTAGGACAGGGGAAGCCCTACGAGCAGTACTTC.

The chain combines TRBV5-1 with TRBJ2-3; 8 bases align to TRBD2. CDR1 is SGHRS and CDR2 is YFSETQ in the germline V gene. The CDR3 has 14 amino acids. Unmatched junction bases numbered 9, after V lost 6 bases and J lost 6 bases. CDR3 in DNA: TGCGCCAGCAATAGCGGGGCCACAAGGGATACGCAGTATTTT. It translates to CASNSGATRDTQYF.

The chain carries TRBV4-1 and TRBJ2-7, with 7 positions matching TRBD2. This CDR3 is 14 amino acids long. Germline CDR1 and CDR2: MGHRA and YSYEKL. Trimming at V came to 0 bases and at J to 5 bases, leaving 4 bases not matched to a gene. The CDR3 bases are TGCGCCAGCAGCCAAGATCCGGGAGGAGACGAGCAGTACTTC. This sequence encodes CASSQDPGGDEQYF.

The chain employs TRBV6-1 and TRBJ2-7; TRBD2 agrees at 8 bases. V was pared by 2 bases and J by 5 bases, with 5 bases of the junction left unmatched. The CDR3 is made up of 14 amino acids. The germline CDR1 and CDR2 sequences are MNHNS and SASEGT. The CDR3 loop is CASSERLAIHEQYF. In DNA form, the CDR3 reads TGTGCCAGCAGTGAACGACTAGCGATCCACGAGCAGTACTTC.

This clone appeared a single time. The V call is TRBV6-5, the J call TRBJ1-1; D is undetermined. V lost 2 bases and J lost 6, with 16 bases in between. The CDR3 contains 15 residues. Germline loops: CDR1 MNHEY, CDR2 SVGAGI. CDR3 loop: CASSYGGGRSSEAFF. Here the CDR3 DNA reads TGTGCCAGCAGTTACGGCGGTGGTAGAAGCTCTGAAGCTTTCTTT.

The chain links TRBV29-1 to TRBJ2-5, with TRBD1 matching over 9 bases. V lost 4 bases to trimming and J lost 10 bases; unmatched junction nucleotides: 16. The CDR3 loop spans 15 amino acids. Per germline, CDR1 SQVTM and CDR2 ANQGSEA. CDR3 nucleotide sequence: TGCAGCGTTGCCTCGGCAAGAAGGACAGGGGCGGGCCAGTACTTC. Amino acid sequence: CSVASARRTGAGQYF. The whole variable domain, remainder taken from reference TRBV29-1 and TRBJ2-5, is SAVISQKPSRDICQRGTSLTIQCQVDSQVTMMFWYRQQPGQSLTLIATANQGSEATYESGFVIDKFPISRPNLTFSTLTVSNMSPEDSSIYLCSVASARRTGAGQYFGPGTRLLVL.

The chain is built from TRBV28 and TRBJ1-2; no firm D call. The V gene's germline CDR1 is MDHEN and CDR2 SYDVKM. Trimming took 6 bases from V and 5 from J, leaving 16 bases between them. The CDR3 has 14 amino acids. CDR3 residues: CASSLPTGWYGYTF. The CDR3 region has the DNA TGTGCCAGCAGCCTCCCTACGGGATGGTATGGCTACACCTTC.

This clone was seen a handful of times. The rearrangement links TRBV25-1 to TRBJ1-1; a possible D gene is TRBD1 (6 bases). The CDR3 consists of 12 residues. Germline values: CDR1 MGHDK, CDR2 SYGVNS. Trimming shortened V by 7 bases and J by 4 bases, and 10 bases separated the two germline ends. In nucleotides, the CDR3 is TGTGCCAGCATGCAGGGGTTCACTGAAGCTTTCTTT. It specifies CASMQGFTEAFF.

This sequence joins TRBV7-9 and TRBJ2-2; TRBD1 aligns across 8 bases. With V trimmed by 5 bases and J by 4 bases, 6 bases remained unmatched. Germline assignment: CDR1 SEHNR and CDR2 FQNEAQ (reference sequence). The CDR3 has 15 residues. The CDR3 loop is CASSVIRGPTGELFF. DNA of the CDR3: TGTGCCAGCAGCGTAATCAGGGGGCCCACCGGGGAGCTGTTTTTT.

The chain couples TRBV27 to TRBJ2-3; no reliable D call. CDR3 length equals 18 residues. Germline lookup yields CDR1 MNHEY and CDR2 SMNVEV (reference sequence). Trimming took 2 bases from V and 2 from J, leaving 20 bases between them. Here the CDR3 reads CASSLAHPSDTLTDTQYF. In nucleotides, the CDR3 is TGTGCCAGCAGTTTAGCCCACCCAAGCGATACACTCACAGATACGCAGTATTTT.

This rearrangement joins TRBV5-6 to TRBJ1-1; D is undetermined. The CDR3 totals 13 residues. Trimming left V 0 bases short and J 6 bases short, with 9 bases between. Germline CDR1 is SGHDT and CDR2 is YYEEEE. The CDR3 is CASSLGIAAEAFF. The CDR3 coding sequence is TGTGCCAGCAGCTTGGGTATAGCCGCTGAAGCTTTCTTT.

The chain recombines TRBV6-5 with TRBJ2-2, with 9 bases that match TRBD1. The CDR3 is 16 amino acids. V lost 4 bases, J lost 4 bases, and 7 bases stayed unmatched. CDR1 MNHEY and CDR2 SVGAGI come from the germline V gene. The CDR3 reads CASSSTGGRGTGELFF. DNA of the CDR3: TGTGCCAGCAGTTCCACAGGGGGCAGGGGCACCGGGGAGCTGTTTTTT.

This rearrangement joins TRBV13 to TRBJ2-1, with 12 bases fitting TRBD2. Germline V gene data show CDR1 as PRHDT and CDR2 as FYEKMQ (reference sequence). The V gene end was trimmed by 4 bases and the J gene end by 8 bases; junction bases not matched to a gene: 6. The CDR3 runs to 15 residues. CDR3 in amino acids: CASSSTSGGIHEQFF. The CDR3 DNA is TGTGCCAGCAGCTCGACTAGCGGGGGTATCCATGAGCAGTTCTTC.

This clone has a single count. The rearrangement joins TRBV7-2 to TRBJ2-1; TRBD2 matches at 8 bases. The length of the CDR3 is 15 residues. Germline V gives CDR1 SGHTA, CDR2 FQGNSA. Trimming at V came to 1 base and at J to 6 bases, leaving 5 bases not matched to a gene. CDR3 loop: CASSLVAGGFNEQFF. As DNA, the CDR3 is TGTGCCAGCAGCTTAGTTGCGGGAGGTTTCAATGAGCAGTTCTTC.

The rearrangement joins TRBV6-5 to TRBJ1-4; D is unresolved. Per germline, CDR1 MNHEY and CDR2 SVGAGI. Between the trimmed V and J ends, which lost 6 bases and 4 bases, there was a span of 9 bases. CDR3 length: 13 amino acids. The CDR3 nucleotides read TGTGCCAGCAGCGGCGGATATAATGAAAAACTGTTTTTT. It is translated as CASSGGYNEKLFF.

The chain has TRBV11-2 and TRBJ1-1; 9 bases agree with TRBD1. This CDR3 is built from 14 residues. Germline assignment: CDR1 SGHAT and CDR2 FQNNGV. Losses at the gene ends were 3 bases for V and 4 bases for J; bases not matched to a gene: 3. The CDR3 nucleotides are TGTGCCAGCAGCTTGGGGACAGGGCCCACTGAAGCTTTCTTT. Translation gives CASSLGTGPTEAFF.

This chain links TRBV14 with TRBJ2-5; 11 positions agree with TRBD2. The CDR3 sequence is 15 residues long. Germline CDR1 SGHDN, CDR2 FVKESK. V lost 1 base to trimming and J lost 10 bases; unmatched junction nucleotides: 8. CDR3 region: CASSQAASGRSDQYF. CDR3 sequence (DNA): TGTGCCAGCAGCCAAGCGGCTAGCGGGAGGTCGGACCAGTACTTC. Filled out from reference TRBV14 and TRBJ2-5, the complete variable domain reads EAGVTQFPSHSVIEKGQTVTLRCDPISGHDNLYWYRRVMGKEIKFLLHFVKESKQDESGMPNNRFLAERTGGTYSTLKVQPAELEDSGVYFCASSQAASGRSDQYFGPGTRLLVL.

This chain joins TRBV19 and TRBJ1-5; 8 bases line up with TRBD1. Germline V lookup: CDR1 LNHDA, CDR2 SQIVND (reference sequence). The CDR3 is made up of 15 amino acids. J gave up 3 bases and V 6 bases, and 7 bases lay outside the gene matches. In DNA form, the CDR3 reads TGTGCCAGTAGCACACGACAGGGGTCCAATCAGCCCCAGCATTTT. Protein product: CASSTRQGSNQPQHF.

CDR3 coding DNA: TGTGCCACGGGGGAAATGGACGCGAACTCACCCCTCCACTTT. Its translation: CATGEMDANSPLHF. V gene TRBV6-5 combines with J gene TRBJ1-6; D is perhaps TRBD1 (5 bases). Germline assignment: CDR1 MNHEY and CDR2 SVGAGI. This CDR3 comprises 14 residues. Trimming left V 10 bases short and J 10 bases short, with 20 bases between.

This clone was counted a single time. This chain links TRBV18 with TRBJ2-7, with D possibly matching TRBD2 (5 bases). The V end lost 4 bases, the J end lost 3 bases, and 10 bases lay between the germline ends. This CDR3 contains 13 residues. Germline assignment: CDR1 KGHSH and CDR2 LQKENI. The CDR3 loop reads CASSQLELYEQYF. For the CDR3, the DNA is TGTGCCAGCTCACAACTAGAACTCTACGAGCAGTACTTC.

This CDR3 reads CASSVGTGPGEAFF. CDR3 coding DNA: TGTGCCAGCAGCGTAGGTACAGGGCCTGGAGAAGCTTTCTTT. The genes are TRBV9 and TRBJ1-1; the D gene is possibly TRBD1 (6 bases). Trimming removed 0 bases at V and 8 bases at J, with 14 bases between. This CDR3 comprises 14 residues. In germline, CDR1 is SGDLS, CDR2 YYNGEE.

The chain recombines TRBV7-6 with TRBJ2-2, with 7 bases identical to TRBD1. Germline-derived CDR1 and CDR2 are SGHVS and FNYEAQ. The CDR3 is 14 amino acids. The ends lost 5 bases at V and 5 bases at J; junction bases unmatched: 5. The CDR3 nucleotides are TGTGCCAGCAGCATAGGGACAGCTACCGGGGAGCTGTTTTTT. Amino acids: CASSIGTATGELFF. The variable domain in full, completed from reference TRBV7-6 and TRBJ2-2, reads GAGVSQSPRYKVTKRGQDVALRCDPISGHVSLYWYRQALGQGPEFLTYFNYEAQQDKSGLPNDRFSAERPEGSISTLTIQRTEQRDSAMYRCASSIGTATGELFFGEGSRLTVL.

The chain couples TRBV7-8 to TRBJ1-1, with 7 bases aligning to TRBD1. This CDR3 has 14 residues. The germline CDR1 and CDR2 sequences are SGHVS and FQNEAQ. J gave up 1 base and V 7 bases, and 6 bases lay outside the gene matches. The CDR3 bases are TGTGCCAGCAAAAAGGGGGCACAGAACACTGAAGCTTTCTTT. As protein: CASKKGAQNTEAFF.